This T cell receptor (beta chain) appears in the sequencing data of a study of human T cells and chemical hapten exposure (dated by TCRdb to the early 2020s). Broadly, across the study: For sensitization, 2% DPC in acetone was applied to a roughly 2 cm by roughly 2 cm area of upper inner arm skin. Patients additionally received weekly therapeutic DPC doses to the scalp throughout the roughly 26-week study period. Patch tests used Finn chambers with 0.01% DPC on the upper back, scored after 6 days by International Contact Dermatitis Research Group standards. Most of the patients in the cohort were female, and the cohort covered alopecia areata with under or over 50% scalp involvement, alopecia totalis and alopecia universalis. Libraries were combined into a pool for sequencing, and differences in TCR yield between samples came mainly from small differences in library volumes within the pool. Peripheral blood TCR repertoire changes were tracked in vivo in alopecia patients during primary and secondary sensitization to the hapten diphenylcyclopropenone (DPC). Blood was sampled from patients pre-sensitization (week 0) and at 2, 6 and about 24 weeks after DPC sensitization. Blood for TCR sequencing was provided by twenty-nine alopecia patients at one to four time points (pre-sensitization, 2, 6 and 24 weeks).

The sample's time point label, in plain terms: patch test 3, about 24 weeks after DPC sensitization. The sample's treatment or condition label is to be understood as: therapeutic diphenylcyclopropenone sensitization with weekly scalp DPC. At every patch-test visit, the blood draw took place before the patch test was put on. To be eligible, patients had to be aged 18 to 70, diagnosed with alopecia and judged suitable for DPC therapy, while pregnant patients were excluded. Total RNA was extracted from unfractionated whole blood that had been collected in Tempus Blood RNA tubes. Overall results and qualifications from the work: Because all patients had alopecia, a presumed autoimmune disease, the immune response of the patients might differ from that of healthy individuals. The number of PT1 expanded TCRs positively correlated with patch test score, significant at thresholds 8, 16 and 32 but not 4. DPC sensitization did not change the number of TCRs with a frequency above 1 in 1000, and there was no evidence of changes in global repertoire structure. Repeated subsampling changed both the strength of the expansion versus patch-test correlation and the threshold at which the correlation became significant. Significantly more large CDR3 similarity clusters were formed by expanded TCRs than by pre-sensitization or healthy control sets, consistent with antigen-driven responses.

The library was produced with RACE. The reads were generated on a NextSeq 500. Library preparation attached unique molecular identifiers to individual cDNA molecules for quantitative, reproducible TCR counting. From each blood RNA sample, both TCR alpha and TCR beta chains were sequenced. The source study handled its data this way. The median number of TCRs per sample was around 96,000, ranging from 23,224 to 690,600. V, J and CDR3 annotation of the TCR reads was carried out using the Decombinator software suite. For the PS versus PT1 abundance plots, all samples were subsampled to the same number of TCRs (28,000). Expanded TCRs were defined as absent before sensitization and observed at least eight times at the 2-week time point. TCRdb reanalyzed the raw reads on its own, using fastp at Q25 for trimming and MiXCR for clone calling, and kept in-frame beta chains. Merged by CDR3 protein, the rows form single entries marked with the most common genes and DNA. It is TCRdb's table, rather than the study itself, that gives the V and J calls and clone size. This sample holds roughly 62,000 distinct CDR3 sequences; around 12% were observed only once. The ten top clones hold 2% to 3% of the sample.

There are many counts of this clonotype. Its antigen remains unidentified. Per-nucleotide qualities are absent, and no much larger clonotype sits a single base away. V sheds 5 bases and J sheds 0 bases, leaving 13 bases between their ends. The CDR3 runs 15 residues from the cysteine to the phenylalanine. The retained sequence is limited to the CDR3, 45 bases, with the frame set at the first base. From a lookup of the germline V gene (reference sequence), CDR1 and CDR2 are SEHNR and FQNEAQ. The input for sequencing was whole blood, taken in connection with sensitization to the hapten diphenylcyclopropenone (DPC). The origin of this receptor is a young man with alopecia areata. Some clones in this sample may be carry-over from other donors' samples. This chain is built from TRBV7-9 and TRBJ1-2; no D gene is confidently identified. The nucleotides read TGTGCCAGCAGCCCTAGGACCGAGTCTAACTATGGCTACACCTTC. Its amino acids are CASSPRTESNYGYTF.